One and the same sample provided the 17 T cell receptor beta chains below, sequenced in a study of T cells after yellow fever vaccination. MiXCR, applied by TCRdb to the 5' RACE reads, yields one record per CDR3 protein. The sample carries roughly 240,000 distinct CDR3 sequences, over 6.5% recorded once. This specimen was CD4+ T cells sorted from PBMCs, taken on the day of the yellow fever booster vaccination. These receptors were collected from a man younger than 40 who received the YFV17D yellow fever vaccine.

The chain is built from TRBV28 and TRBJ2-3; 11 bases align to TRBD2. There are 16 residues in the CDR3. Trimming took 3 bases from V and 0 from J; bases not matched to a gene: 2. CDR1 MDHEN and CDR2 SYDVKM come from the germline V gene. This chain's CDR3 is CASSFSGRASTDTQYF. The CDR3 region has the DNA TGTGCCAGCAGTTTTAGCGGGAGGGCTAGCACAGATACGCAGTATTTT.

This clonotype came up a few times. The gene calls are TRBV20-1 and TRBJ2-3; possible D gene TRBD1, 6 bases. Germline V lookup: CDR1 DFQATT, CDR2 SNEGSKA (reference sequence). There are 13 residues in the CDR3. CDR3 nucleotides: TGCAGCCGCCACACAGACAGGCTCGATACGCAGTATTTT. Its translation: CSRHTDRLDTQYF.

This chain uses TRBV12-3 or TRBV12-4 with TRBJ2-1; 10 nucleotides agree with TRBD1. The V and J ends lost 9 bases and 8 bases, in that order; junction bases with no gene match: 7. The CDR3 consists of 13 residues. The CDR3 is CASYRDRGHEQFF. The CDR3 DNA sequence: TGTGCCAGTTACCGGGACAGGGGCCATGAGCAGTTCTTC.

Here the CDR3 DNA reads TGTGCCAGCAGCGAAACCCCCGGGACCCACTATGGCTACACCTTC. Residues: CASSETPGTHYGYTF. This chain connects TRBV6-1 to TRBJ1-2; D possibly corresponds to TRBD1 (5 bases). Trimming left V 6 bases short and J 3 bases short, with 17 bases between. This CDR3 has 15 residues. From germline, CDR1 is MNHNS and CDR2 SASEGT.

This chain links TRBV5-6 with TRBJ2-7; D not resolved. The CDR3 has 13 residues. Germline loops: CDR1 SGHDT, CDR2 YYEEEE. Trimming left V 0 bases short and J 3 bases short, with 7 bases between. CDR3 sequence reads: CASSLGLLYEQYF. The CDR3 DNA follows: TGTGCCAGCAGCTTGGGGCTGCTCTACGAGCAGTACTTC.

The V and J genes are TRBV29-1 and TRBJ2-1, with a possible D match to TRBD2 (6 bases). The V end was cut by 3 bases, the J end by 4 bases, with 13 bases between. From germline, CDR1 is SQVTM and CDR2 ANQGSEA. CDR3 length: 14 amino acids. CDR3 coding DNA: TGCAGCGTTGATGGGAGGTTTGGGTACAATGAGCAGTTCTTC. It yields the protein CSVDGRFGYNEQFF.

On this clonotype: A single base separates this from a much larger clone, so it may be a read error. The chain is built from TRBV25-1 and TRBJ2-7; D uncertain. This CDR3 is built from 12 residues. Germline V lookup: CDR1 MGHDK, CDR2 SYGVNS. This CDR3 reads CASSVGPYKQYF. For the CDR3, the DNA is TGTGCCAGCAGTGTGGGTCCCTACAAGCAGTACTTC.

Ten or more counts support this clonotype. J is TRBJ2-4 and V is TRBV11-1, with a possible D match to TRBD1 (5 bases). Germline V gene lookup returns CDR1 SGHAT and CDR2 FQDESV (reference sequence). Trimming left V 5 bases short and J 0 bases short, with 20 bases between. This CDR3 comprises 18 residues. CDR3 in amino acids: CASSPPVPVGQAKNIQYF. The CDR3 DNA sequence: TGTGCCAGCAGCCCCCCCGTTCCCGTAGGACAAGCCAAAAACATTCAGTACTTC.

The table lists this clonotype with many counts. This chain uses TRBV5-1 with TRBJ2-5; a weak D match, TRBD2 (5 bases). Germline V gene lookup returns CDR1 SGHRS and CDR2 YFSETQ. Trimming cost V 4 bases and J 7 bases, with 14 bases left between them. The CDR3 consists of 13 residues. The CDR3 reads CASSPGNLGTQYF. CDR3 coding DNA: TGCGCCAGCAGCCCCGGGAATCTTGGGACCCAGTACTTC.

This clonotype was recorded a few times. The V gene is TRBV20-1, the J gene TRBJ2-2; tentatively, D is TRBD1 or TRBD2 (5 bases each). Per germline, CDR1 DFQATT and CDR2 SNEGSKA (reference sequence). V dropped 3 bases and J dropped 2 bases, with 10 bases sitting between them. This CDR3 has 14 amino acids. The CDR3 reads CSASWGPNTGELFF. The CDR3 nucleotides are TGCAGTGCTAGTTGGGGACCTAACACCGGGGAGCTGTTTTTT.

This clonotype has just a few counts. CDR3 sequence: CASSQTPSLGNTIYF. DNA of the CDR3: TGTGCCAGCAGCCAAACCCCCTCGCTCGGAAACACCATATATTTT. The V call is TRBV3-1, the J call TRBJ1-3, with D unresolved. Germline V gene sequence: CDR1 LGHDT, CDR2 YNNKEL (reference sequence). This CDR3 contains 15 residues. V lost 2 bases to trimming and J lost 4 bases, with 12 bases between them.

This clonotype has more than one count but fewer than ten. The genes are TRBV6-5 and TRBJ2-1, with D maybe TRBD1 (6 bases). CDR1 MNHEY and CDR2 SVGAGI come from the germline V gene. The germline V and J ends were trimmed by 4 bases and 9 bases, with 13 bases remaining between them. The CDR3 extends over 13 amino acids. Written as DNA, the CDR3 is TGTGCCAGCAGTTCTCTGACAGGACTTGAGCAGTTCTTC. Its protein product is CASSSLTGLEQFF.

There are a few counts of this clonotype. The chain employs TRBV20-1 and TRBJ2-3; TRBD2 agrees at 8 bases. The CDR3 is 15 amino acids. Germline CDR1 is DFQATT and CDR2 is SNEGSKA (reference sequence). V lost 0 bases to trimming and J lost 5 bases; unmatched junction nucleotides: 7. The CDR3 here is CSARDPKRELDTQYF. CDR3 DNA: TGCAGTGCTAGAGATCCCAAGCGGGAGTTAGATACGCAGTATTTT.

This clonotype was counted only a few times. The chain has TRBV20-1 and TRBJ2-7, with 7 bases identical to TRBD2. This CDR3 contains 14 residues. V lost 3 bases and J lost 4; bases outside the gene matches: 9. CDR1 is DFQATT and CDR2 is SNEGSKA in the germline V gene (reference sequence). This chain's CDR3 is CSASNSAGRYEQYF. The CDR3 DNA reads TGCAGTGCTAGTAATTCTGCCGGGAGGTACGAGCAGTACTTC.

Many counts were recorded for this clonotype. V usage is TRBV7-9 and J usage is TRBJ2-4, with 7 bases fitting TRBD1. The CDR3 is 15 residues long. Per germline, CDR1 SEHNR and CDR2 FQNEAQ (reference sequence). V lost 5 bases and J lost 3; bases outside the gene matches: 7. CDR3 sequence: CASSQGTVDKNIQYF. In nucleotides, the CDR3 is TGTGCCAGCAGCCAAGGGACAGTGGACAAAAACATTCAGTACTTC.

The chain links TRBV20-1 to TRBJ1-5; D possibly corresponds to TRBD1 (6 bases). The CDR3 loop spans 16 amino acids. Germline CDR1 reads DFQATT; CDR2 reads SNEGSKA (reference sequence). V lost 7 bases, J lost 7 bases, and 26 bases lay in between. The CDR3 nucleotides are TGCAGTGTCCAAGGTCCTCTTCGGGGGGCGAAACAGCCCCAGCATTTT. It specifies CSVQGPLRGAKQPQHF.

The sample holds a few counts of this clonotype. The chain is built from TRBV7-2 and TRBJ2-5; perhaps TRBD1 as D (6 bases). Germline V gives CDR1 SGHTA, CDR2 FQGNSA. This CDR3 spans 15 amino acids. V dropped 5 bases and J dropped 4 bases, with 17 bases sitting between them. CDR3 amino acids: CASSPSGAQAETQYF. The CDR3 DNA reads as TGTGCCAGCAGCCCCTCAGGGGCCCAGGCAGAGACCCAGTACTTC.